These T cell receptor beta chains were read from a single sample in a study of blood T cell repertoires in COVID-19. Using immunoSEQ multiplex PCR, the repertoire was profiled, and TCRdb retains in-frame clones only, with some absent. The profile shows some 73,000 clones, 80% to 95% of them singletons. Material: peripheral blood. The receptors were sampled from a human donor in a cohort sampled during active COVID-19. Both conserved end residues are part of each CDR3. A D gene is named only where the DNA matches it firmly. The size entry is marked missing in some rows and otherwise reads once, few, many or a size class.

>.|TRBV19|TRBJ1-1|.
TGTGCCAGTAAGACCAGAGGGGGTATTGAAGCTTTCTTT
CASKTRGGIEAFF
>TRBD1|TRBV7-9|TRBJ1-2|few
TGTGCCAGCACCCCGACAGGGCCGAACTATGGCTACACCTTC
CASTPTGPNYGYTF
>.|TRBV12-5|TRBJ2-3|.
TGTGCTAGTGGTCCCTCGGGAGGCACAGATACGCAGTATTTT
CASGPSGGTDTQYF
>.|TRBV11-2|TRBJ2-2|.
TGTGCCAGCAGCTTAGGTGTCGGGTTGCTCGGGGCCGGGGAGCTGTTTTTT
CASSLGVGLLGAGELFF
>TRBD1|TRBV3-1/TRBV3-2|TRBJ2-4|once
TGTGCCAGCAGCCAAGATAGAGAGGGACAGGGGGCTCCCAAAAACATTCAGTACTTC
CASSQDREGQGAPKNIQYF
>TRBD1|TRBV9|TRBJ1-1|.
TGTGCCAGCAGCGTAGACCCTACAGGGGGCATGAACACTGAAGCTTTCTTT
CASSVDPTGGMNTEAFF
>TRBD1|TRBV24-1|TRBJ1-4|.
TGTGCCACCAGTGAGGGGACAGGTAATGAAAAACTGTTTTTT
CATSEGTGNEKLFF
>.|TRBV7-8|TRBJ1-6|.
TGTGCCAGCAGCCCCCAGAGAGGGTATAATTCACCCCTCCACTTT
CASSPQRGYNSPLHF
>TRBD2|TRBV3-1/TRBV3-2|TRBJ2-2|once
TGTGCCAGCAGCCAAGAGACTAGCGGGGGGCTCTGGACCGGGGAGCTGTTTTTT
CASSQETSGGLWTGELFF
>.|TRBV6-2/TRBV6-3|TRBJ2-5|once
TGTGCCAGCAGCCCGCGGGGGCATGAGACCCAGTACTTC
CASSPRGHETQYF
>.|TRBV6-5|TRBJ2-1|once
TGTGCCAGCAGACGAGACAGCTACAATGAGCAGTTCTTC
CASRRDSYNEQFF
>.|TRBV25-1|TRBJ2-1|.
TGTGCCAGCAGTGAATCCGGGGGACGCGGCAATGAGCAGTTCTTC
CASSESGGRGNEQFF
>.|TRBV7-9|TRBJ1-1|.
TGTGCCAGCAGCCCGAGCGGGGCCATGAACACTGAAGCTTTCTTT
CASSPSGAMNTEAFF
>.|TRBV6-5|TRBJ2-5|.
TGTGCCAGCAGCGACTCTTTCGGGGAGACCCAGTACTTC
CASSDSFGETQYF
>.|TRBV7-9|TRBJ1-1|.
TGTGCCATCCTAATCGAGGGCCGCACTGAAGCTTTCTTT
CAILIEGRTEAFF
>TRBD2|TRBV5-1|TRBJ2-2|.
TGCGCCTGCCTTCGGGAGGGGACGACCGGGGAGCTGTTTTTT
CACLREGTTGELFF
>TRBD2|TRBV3-1/TRBV3-2|TRBJ2-5|.
TGTGCCAGCAGCCGAGCGGGGAGCCAAGAGACCCAGTACTTC
CASSRAGSQETQYF
>.|TRBV3-1/TRBV3-2|TRBJ2-5|.
TGTGCCAGCAGCCATTCACAGATACTCCAAGAGACCCAGTACTTC
CASSHSQILQETQYF
>TRBD1|TRBV19|TRBJ1-2|.
TGTGCCAGTAGTATGGGGAACAGGGGAGTCCCTGGCTATGGCTACACCTTC
CASSMGNRGVPGYGYTF
>TRBD1|TRBV7-2|TRBJ1-6|.
TGTGCCAGCAGCTTAGCGCGGACAGGGAATTCACCCCTCCACTTT
CASSLARTGNSPLHF
>.|TRBV3-1/TRBV3-2|TRBJ1-2|.
TGTGCCAGCAGCCAAGATACAGGGAGGGTCTATGGCTACACCTTC
CASSQDTGRVYGYTF
>TRBD1|TRBV2|TRBJ2-3|once
TGTGCCAGCTCCCCCCAGGGGGTGGGGTGGTATTTT
CASSPQGVGWYF
>TRBD2|TRBV6-1|TRBJ2-3|.
TGTGCCAGCAGTGGCGGACTAGCGGGGGGGCCGGTTGGCACAGATACGCAGTATTTT
CASSGGLAGGPVGTDTQYF
>TRBD1|TRBV27|TRBJ2-7|once
TGTGCCAGCAGTCAAGGACAGGCCTCCTACGAGCAGTACTTC
CASSQGQASYEQYF
>TRBD1|TRBV10-2|TRBJ2-5|.
TGCGCCAGCATGGGGGACAGGGGTTGGCGAGAGACCCAGTACTTC
CASMGDRGWRETQYF
>.|TRBV5-1|TRBJ1-1|.
TGCGCCAGCAGCTCAGCAGAAGGGGTCCCCACTGAAGCTTTCTTT
CASSSAEGVPTEAFF
>TRBD1|TRBV10-3|TRBJ1-2|.
TGTGCCATCAGTGAGCCGAGAGTGAACCGGGACAGGGGGGACTATGGCTACACCTTC
CAISEPRVNRDRGDYGYTF
>.|TRBV6-6|TRBJ2-7|.
TGTGCCAGCAGTTACTACAGGGAAGCGAACGAGCAGTACTTC
CASSYYREANEQYF
>.|TRBV7-8|TRBJ1-2|once
TGTGCCAGCAGCTTAGCAGAGCGACCGAGCTATGGCTACACCTTC
CASSLAERPSYGYTF
>.|TRBV6-5|TRBJ2-3|once
TGTGCCAGCAGATCAGGGTTGGCGAACACAGATACGCAGTATTTT
CASRSGLANTDTQYF
>TRBD1|TRBV4-3|TRBJ1-3|.
TGCGCCAGCAGCCCCGGACAGGGCCAGGGAAACACCATATATTTT
CASSPGQGQGNTIYF
>.|TRBV28|TRBJ1-4|.
TGTGCCAGCAGCCCAGGCGGGTTAACTAATGAAAAACTGTTTTTT
CASSPGGLTNEKLFF
>.|TRBV3-1/TRBV3-2|TRBJ2-7|once
TGTGCCAGCAGCCAAGTAGTCTCCTACGAGCAGTACTTC
CASSQVVSYEQYF
>.|TRBV5-4|TRBJ1-2|once
TGTGCCAGCAGCTTGGAGGAGGGAACTAACTATGGCTACACCTTC
CASSLEEGTNYGYTF
>.|TRBV12-3/TRBV12-4|TRBJ2-7|.
TGTGCCAGCAGTTCGAGCTCCTACGAGCAGTACTTC
CASSSSSYEQYF
>TRBD1|TRBV6-6|TRBJ1-5|.
TGTGCCAGCAGGCCTCCGGGACAGTACAATCAGCCCCAGCATTTT
CASRPPGQYNQPQHF